This T cell receptor (beta chain) derives from a study of identical twins. Germline CDR1 and CDR2: MNHNY and SVGAGI (reference sequence). The V segment lost 5 bases and the J segment 5 bases; nucleotides outside the gene matches: 6. The CDR3 sequence is 14 residues long. TCRdb reprocessed the 5' RACE reads via MiXCR and lists one record per CDR3 protein. The sample includes 500,000 or so distinct CDR3 sequences, about 13% of them seen just once. These data also featured in a second study, about yellow fever vaccine responses in identical twins.

Sequencing input: CD4+ T cells sorted from blood. This TCR was recovered from a young woman in good health. The chain uses TRBV6-6 and TRBJ1-2; 9 positions agree with TRBD1. In DNA form, the CDR3 reads TGTGCCAGCAGTACCCGGGACAGGGATTATGGCTACACCTTC. This translates into CASSTRDRDYGYTF.